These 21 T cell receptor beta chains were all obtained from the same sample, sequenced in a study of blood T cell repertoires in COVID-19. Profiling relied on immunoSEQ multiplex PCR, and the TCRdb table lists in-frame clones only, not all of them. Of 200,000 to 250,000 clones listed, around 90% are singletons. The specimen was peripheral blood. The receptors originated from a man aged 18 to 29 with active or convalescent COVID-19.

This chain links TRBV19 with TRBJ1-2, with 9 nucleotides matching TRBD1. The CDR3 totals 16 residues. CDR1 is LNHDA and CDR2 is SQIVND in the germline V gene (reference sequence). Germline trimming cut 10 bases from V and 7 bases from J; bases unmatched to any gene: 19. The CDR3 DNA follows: TGTGCCACAACCGCAGTGGGACAGGGTAATTTGGGTGGCTACACCTTC. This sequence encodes CATTAVGQGNLGGYTF.

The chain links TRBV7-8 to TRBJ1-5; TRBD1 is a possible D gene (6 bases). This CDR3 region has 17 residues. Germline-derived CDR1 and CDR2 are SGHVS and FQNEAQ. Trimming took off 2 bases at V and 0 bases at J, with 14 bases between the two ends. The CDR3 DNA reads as TGTGCCAGCAGCTTAACTTGGGACATCTATAGCAATCAGCCCCAGCATTTT. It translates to CASSLTWDIYSNQPQHF.

Here the CDR3 reads CASSWTGRDQPQHF. CDR3 coding DNA: TGTGCCAGTAGTTGGACAGGGCGAGACCAGCCCCAGCATTTT. This sequence joins TRBV19 and TRBJ1-5, with 8 bases matching TRBD1. The length of the CDR3 is 14 residues. Germline V CDR1 and CDR2: LNHDA, SQIVND (reference sequence). Trimming took 5 bases from V and 7 from J; bases not matched to a gene: 7.

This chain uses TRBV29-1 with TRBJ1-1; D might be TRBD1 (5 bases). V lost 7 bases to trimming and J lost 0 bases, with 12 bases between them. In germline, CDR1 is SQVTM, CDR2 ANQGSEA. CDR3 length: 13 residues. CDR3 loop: CSAFRGVNTEAFF. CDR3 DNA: TGCAGCGCCTTCCGGGGGGTGAACACTGAAGCTTTCTTT.

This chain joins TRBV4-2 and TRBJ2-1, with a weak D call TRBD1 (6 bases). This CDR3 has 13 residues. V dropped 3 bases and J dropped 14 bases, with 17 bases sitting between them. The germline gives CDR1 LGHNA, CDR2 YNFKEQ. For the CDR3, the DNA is TGTGCCAGCAGCCACCCCACCGGGGACACCAAGTTCTTC. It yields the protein CASSHPTGDTKFF.

The CDR3 loop is CASSYPTGRVDNEQFF. The CDR3 coding sequence is TGTGCCAGCAGTTACCCGACAGGCCGTGTCGACAATGAGCAGTTCTTC. The chain couples TRBV6-2 or TRBV6-3 to TRBJ2-1; tentative D call: TRBD1 (6 bases). This CDR3 region has 16 residues. V lost 2 bases and J lost 5, with 16 bases in between. Germline V lookup: CDR1 MNHEY, CDR2 SVGEGT.

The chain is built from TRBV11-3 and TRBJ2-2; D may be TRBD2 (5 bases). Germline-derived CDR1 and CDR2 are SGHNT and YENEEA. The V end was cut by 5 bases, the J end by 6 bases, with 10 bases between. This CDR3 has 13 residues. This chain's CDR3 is CASSPPGSGELFF. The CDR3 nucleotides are TGTGCCAGCAGCCCACCGGGGTCCGGGGAGCTGTTTTTT.

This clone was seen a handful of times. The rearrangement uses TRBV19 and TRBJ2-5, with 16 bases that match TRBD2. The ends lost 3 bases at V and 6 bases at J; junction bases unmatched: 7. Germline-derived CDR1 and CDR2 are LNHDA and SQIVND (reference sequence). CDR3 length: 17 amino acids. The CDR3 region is CASSMGLAGGDPKTQYF. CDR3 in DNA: TGTGCCAGTAGTATGGGACTAGCGGGAGGGGACCCAAAGACCCAGTACTTC.

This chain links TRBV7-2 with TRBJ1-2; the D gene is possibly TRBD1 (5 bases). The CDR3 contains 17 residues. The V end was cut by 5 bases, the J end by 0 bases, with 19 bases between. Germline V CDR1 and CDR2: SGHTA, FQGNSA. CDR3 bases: TGTGCCAGCAGCCTGAGGACTGGGGGGATAGCTAACTATGGCTACACCTTC. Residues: CASSLRTGGIANYGYTF.

For the CDR3, the DNA is TGTGCCAGCAGCCCAGGGCCGATCAATCAGCCCCAGCATTTT. The encoded protein is CASSPGPINQPQHF. The J gene is TRBJ1-5, the V gene TRBV11-2, with a possible D match to TRBD1 (5 bases). Between the trimmed V and J ends, which lost 5 bases and 3 bases, there was a span of 11 bases. Germline V gene data show CDR1 as SGHAT and CDR2 as FQNNGV. The length of the CDR3 is 14 residues.

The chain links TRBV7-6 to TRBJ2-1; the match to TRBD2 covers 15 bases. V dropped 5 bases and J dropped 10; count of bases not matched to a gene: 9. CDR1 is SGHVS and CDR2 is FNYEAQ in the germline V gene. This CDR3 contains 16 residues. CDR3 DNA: TGTGCCAGCAGCCCAATGGGACTAGCGGGAGGCCAGGAGCAGTTCTTC. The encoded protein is CASSPMGLAGGQEQFF. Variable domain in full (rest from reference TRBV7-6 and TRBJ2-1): GAGVSQSPRYKVTKRGQDVALRCDPISGHVSLYWYRQALGQGPEFLTYFNYEAQQDKSGLPNDRFSAERPEGSISTLTIQRTEQRDSAMYRCASSPMGLAGGQEQFFGPGTRLTVL.

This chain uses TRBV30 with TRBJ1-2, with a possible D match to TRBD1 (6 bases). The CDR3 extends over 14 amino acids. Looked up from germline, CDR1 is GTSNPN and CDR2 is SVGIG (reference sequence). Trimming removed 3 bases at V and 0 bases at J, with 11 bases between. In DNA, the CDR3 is TGTGCCTGGAGCCCGGACAGAGCTAACTATGGCTACACCTTC. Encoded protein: CAWSPDRANYGYTF.

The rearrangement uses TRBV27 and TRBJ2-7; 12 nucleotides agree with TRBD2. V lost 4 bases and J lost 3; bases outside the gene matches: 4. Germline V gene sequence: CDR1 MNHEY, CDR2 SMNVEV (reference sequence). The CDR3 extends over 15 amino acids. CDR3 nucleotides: TGTGCCAGCAGTTCAGGACTAGCGGGAAACTACGAGCAGTACTTC. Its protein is CASSSGLAGNYEQYF.

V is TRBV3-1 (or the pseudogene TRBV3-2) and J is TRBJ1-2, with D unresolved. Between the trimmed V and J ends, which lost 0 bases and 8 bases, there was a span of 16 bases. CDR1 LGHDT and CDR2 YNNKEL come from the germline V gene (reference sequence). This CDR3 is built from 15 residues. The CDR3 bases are TGTGCCAGCAGCCAAGACCCCGAGGGAATGGGCGGCTACACCTTC. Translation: CASSQDPEGMGGYTF.

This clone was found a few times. This chain's CDR3 is CASSLNAGQGPGGTEAFF. In nucleotides, the CDR3 is TGTGCCAGCAGTTTAAATGCGGGCCAAGGGCCCGGTGGGACTGAAGCTTTCTTT. The chain has TRBV27 and TRBJ1-1; D is uncertain. Trimming removed 2 bases at V and 5 bases at J, with 24 bases between. Germline CDR1 MNHEY, CDR2 SMNVEV (reference sequence). There are 18 residues in the CDR3.

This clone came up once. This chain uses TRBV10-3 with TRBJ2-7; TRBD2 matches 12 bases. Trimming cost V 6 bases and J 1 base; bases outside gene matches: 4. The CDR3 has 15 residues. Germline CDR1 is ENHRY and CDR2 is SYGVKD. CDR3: CAISGTSGFSYEQYF. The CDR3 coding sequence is TGTGCCATCAGCGGGACTAGCGGGTTTTCCTACGAGCAGTACTTC.

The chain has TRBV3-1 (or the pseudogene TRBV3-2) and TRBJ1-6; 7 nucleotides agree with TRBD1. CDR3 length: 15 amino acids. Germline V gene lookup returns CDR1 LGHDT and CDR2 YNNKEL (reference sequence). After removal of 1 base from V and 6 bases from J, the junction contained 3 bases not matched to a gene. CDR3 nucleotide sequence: TGTGCCAGCAGCCAAGTGGGACAGTCTAATTCACCCCTCCACTTT. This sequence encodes CASSQVGQSNSPLHF.

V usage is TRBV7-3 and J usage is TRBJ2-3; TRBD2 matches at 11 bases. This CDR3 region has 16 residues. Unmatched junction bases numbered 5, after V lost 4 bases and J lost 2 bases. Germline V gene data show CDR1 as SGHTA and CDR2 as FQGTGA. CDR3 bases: TGTGCCAGCAGCTGGGGGACTAGCGGATTCACAGATACGCAGTATTTT. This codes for CASSWGTSGFTDTQYF.

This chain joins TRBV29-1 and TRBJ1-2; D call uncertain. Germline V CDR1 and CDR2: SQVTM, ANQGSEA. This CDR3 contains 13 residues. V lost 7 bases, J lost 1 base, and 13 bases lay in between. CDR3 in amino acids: CSDASKNNYGYTF. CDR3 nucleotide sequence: TGCAGCGACGCCAGTAAGAATAACTATGGCTACACCTTC.

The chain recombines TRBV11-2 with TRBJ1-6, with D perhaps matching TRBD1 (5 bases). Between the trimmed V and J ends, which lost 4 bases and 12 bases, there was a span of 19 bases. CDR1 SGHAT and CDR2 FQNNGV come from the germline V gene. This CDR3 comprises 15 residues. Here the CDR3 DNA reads TGTGCCAGCAGCTGGGGAGGATCTTTAGGGGAACCCCTCCACTTT. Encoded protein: CASSWGGSLGEPLHF.

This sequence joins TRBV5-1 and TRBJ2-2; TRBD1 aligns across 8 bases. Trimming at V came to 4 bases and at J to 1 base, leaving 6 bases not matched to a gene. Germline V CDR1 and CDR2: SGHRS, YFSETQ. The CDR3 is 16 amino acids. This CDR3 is CASSPTGTGNTGELFF. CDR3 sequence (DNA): TGCGCCAGCAGCCCTACCGGGACAGGGAACACCGGGGAGCTGTTTTTT.